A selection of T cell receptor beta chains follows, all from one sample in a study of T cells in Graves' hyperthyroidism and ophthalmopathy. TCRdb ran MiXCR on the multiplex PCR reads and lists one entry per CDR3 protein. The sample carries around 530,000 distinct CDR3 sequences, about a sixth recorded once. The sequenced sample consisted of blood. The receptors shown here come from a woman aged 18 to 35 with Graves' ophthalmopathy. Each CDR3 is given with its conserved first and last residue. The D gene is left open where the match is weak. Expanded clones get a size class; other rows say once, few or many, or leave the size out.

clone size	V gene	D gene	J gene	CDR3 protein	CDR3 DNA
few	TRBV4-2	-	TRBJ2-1	CASSQTGTEQFF	TGTGCCAGCAGCCAAACAGGTACTGAGCAGTTCTTC
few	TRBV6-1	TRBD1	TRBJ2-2	CASRKTGGRGELFF	TGTGCCAGCAGGAAAACAGGGGGCAGAGGGGAGCTGTTTTTT
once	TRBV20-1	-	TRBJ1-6	CSARRGASGDSPLHF	TGCAGTGCTAGAAGGGGGGCCTCGGGAGATTCACCCCTCCACTTT
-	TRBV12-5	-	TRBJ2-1	CASGLAGAPVDEQFF	TGTGCTAGTGGTTTGGCAGGAGCCCCGGTGGATGAGCAGTTCTTC
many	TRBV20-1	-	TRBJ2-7	CSARMTGTDYEQYF	TGCAGTGCTAGAATGACAGGAACCGACTACGAGCAGTACTTC
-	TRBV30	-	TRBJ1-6	CAWTGRANSPLHF	TGTGCCTGGACGGGCAGGGCTAATTCACCCCTCCACTTT
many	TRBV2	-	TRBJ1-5	CASSEGGGLGGDQPQHF	TGTGCCAGCAGTGAAGGAGGGGGTTTGGGGGGAGATCAGCCCCAGCATTTT
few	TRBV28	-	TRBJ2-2	CASSLLGPVELFF	TGTGCCAGCAGTCTCCTCGGACCGGTGGAGCTGTTTTTT
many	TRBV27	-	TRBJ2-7	CASSFSAESYEQYF	TGTGCCAGCAGTTTCTCTGCTGAGAGTTACGAGCAGTACTTC
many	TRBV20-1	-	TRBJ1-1	CSARTRPNTEAFF	TGCAGTGCTAGAACCCGGCCGAACACTGAAGCTTTCTTT
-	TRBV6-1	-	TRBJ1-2	CASGRGGLDGYTF	TGTGCCAGCGGAAGGGGCGGGCTGGATGGCTACACCTTC
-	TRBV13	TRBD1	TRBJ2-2	CASSLGTVGELFF	TGTGCCAGCAGCCTGGGGACAGTCGGGGAGCTGTTTTTT
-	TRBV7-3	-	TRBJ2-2	CASSFGLVEGTGELFF	TGTGCCAGCAGCTTCGGGCTGGTTGAGGGCACCGGGGAGCTGTTTTTT
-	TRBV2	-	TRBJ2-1	CASGLGEGSYNEQFF	TGTGCCAGCGGGTTGGGTGAGGGCTCCTACAATGAGCAGTTCTTC
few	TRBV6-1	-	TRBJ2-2	CASNRVVRTTNTGELFF	TGTGCCAGCAACCGTGTTGTACGGACAACGAACACCGGGGAGCTGTTTTTT
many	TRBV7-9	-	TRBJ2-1	CASSFRENSYNEQFF	TGTGCCAGCAGCTTCAGGGAGAACTCCTACAATGAGCAGTTCTTC
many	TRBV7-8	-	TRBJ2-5	CASSKSGLATQYF	TGTGCCAGCAGCAAAAGCGGGTTGGCGACCCAGTACTTC
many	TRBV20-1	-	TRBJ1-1	CSARDPGQNTEAFF	TGCAGTGCTAGGGATCCGGGACAGAACACTGAAGCTTTCTTT
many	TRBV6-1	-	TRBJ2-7	CASNYAPGLAYEQYF	TGTGCCAGCAATTACGCCCCAGGACTCGCCTACGAGCAGTACTTC
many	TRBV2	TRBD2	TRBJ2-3	CASRTGTNIDTQYF	TGTGCCAGTCGAACGGGGACTAATATAGATACGCAGTATTTT
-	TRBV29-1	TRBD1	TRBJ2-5	CSVEDRLTGVETQYF	TGCAGCGTTGAAGATCGGCTGACAGGGGTAGAGACCCAGTACTTC
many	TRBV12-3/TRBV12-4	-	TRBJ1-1	CASSYQGGSTEAFF	TGTGCCAGCAGTTATCAGGGTGGTTCGACTGAAGCTTTCTTT
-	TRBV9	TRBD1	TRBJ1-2	CASSAGQGTYGYTF	TGTGCCAGCAGCGCGGGACAGGGAACCTATGGCTACACCTTC
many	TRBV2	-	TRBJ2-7	CASSVDSASSYEQYF	TGTGCCAGCAGTGTTGATAGCGCGAGCTCCTACGAGCAGTACTTC
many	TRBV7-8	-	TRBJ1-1	CASSFFPNTEAFF	TGTGCCAGCAGCTTTTTCCCGAACACTGAAGCTTTCTTT
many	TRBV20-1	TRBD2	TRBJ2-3	CSASTGTNPTDTQYF	TGCAGTGCTAGTACCGGGACTAACCCCACAGATACGCAGTATTTT
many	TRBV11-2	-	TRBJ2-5	CASSLVGRGSETQYF	TGTGCCAGCAGCTTAGTAGGAAGGGGTTCAGAGACCCAGTACTTC
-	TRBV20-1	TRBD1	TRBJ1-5	CSARGQGPDTRNQPQHF	TGCAGTGCTAGAGGACAGGGTCCCGATACCCGAAATCAGCCCCAGCATTTT
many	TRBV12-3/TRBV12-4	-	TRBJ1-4	CASSYRDEKLFF	TGTGCCAGCTCATACAGGGATGAAAAACTGTTTTTT
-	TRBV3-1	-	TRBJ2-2	CASSQGGRNTGELFF	TGTGCCAGCAGCCAAGGGGGACGGAACACCGGGGAGCTGTTTTTT
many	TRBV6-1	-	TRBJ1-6	CASSGASSYNSPLHF	TGTGCCAGCAGTGGGGCCAGCTCCTATAATTCACCCCTCCACTTT
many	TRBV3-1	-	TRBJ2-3	CASSGWSGVTDTQYF	TGTGCCAGCAGCGGGTGGTCGGGGGTCACAGATACGCAGTATTTT
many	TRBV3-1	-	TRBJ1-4	CASSQVYGVNEKLFF	TGTGCCAGCAGCCAAGTGTACGGGGTTAATGAAAAACTGTTTTTT
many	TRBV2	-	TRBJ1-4	CASSETEEKLFF	TGTGCCAGCAGTGAAACAGAAGAAAAACTGTTTTTT
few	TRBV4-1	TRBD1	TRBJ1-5	CASSQGEGGYGNQPQHF	TGCGCCAGCAGCCAAGGAGAAGGGGGCTACGGCAATCAGCCCCAGCATTTT
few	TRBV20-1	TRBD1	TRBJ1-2	CSARTGGVGYTF	TGCAGTGCCCGGACAGGGGGGGTTGGCTACACCTTC
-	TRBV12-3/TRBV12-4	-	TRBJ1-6	CASSPLLGYNSPLHF	TGTGCCAGCAGCCCCCTTCTAGGGTATAATTCACCCCTCCACTTT
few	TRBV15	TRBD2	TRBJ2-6	CATSRVLAGGPGGANVLTF	TGTGCCACCAGCAGAGTTTTAGCGGGAGGGCCAGGTGGGGCCAACGTCCTGACTTTC
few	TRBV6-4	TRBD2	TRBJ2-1	CASSDGGGEYNEQFF	TGTGCCAGCTCCGACGGCGGGGGAGAGTACAATGAGCAGTTCTTC
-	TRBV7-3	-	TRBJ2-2	CASTLGGGTGKLFF	TGTGCCAGCACCCTCGGGGGTGGCACCGGGAAGCTGTTTTTT